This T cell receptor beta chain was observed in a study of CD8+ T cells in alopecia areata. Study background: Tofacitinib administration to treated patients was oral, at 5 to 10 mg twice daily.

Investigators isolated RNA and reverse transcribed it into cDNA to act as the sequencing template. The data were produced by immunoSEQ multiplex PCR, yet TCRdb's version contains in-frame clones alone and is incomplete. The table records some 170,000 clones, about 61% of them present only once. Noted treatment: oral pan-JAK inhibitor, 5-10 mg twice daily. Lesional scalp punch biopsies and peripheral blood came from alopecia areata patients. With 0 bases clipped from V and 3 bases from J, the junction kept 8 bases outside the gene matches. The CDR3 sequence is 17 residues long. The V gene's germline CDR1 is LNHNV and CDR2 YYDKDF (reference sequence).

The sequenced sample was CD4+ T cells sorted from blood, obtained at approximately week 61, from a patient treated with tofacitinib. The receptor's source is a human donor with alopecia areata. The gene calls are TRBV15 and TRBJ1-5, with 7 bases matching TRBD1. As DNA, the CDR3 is TGTGCCACCAGCAGAGACCAAGGGGGCAGTCCCAATCAGCCCCAGCATTTT. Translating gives CATSRDQGGSPNQPQHF.